This T cell receptor beta chain was profiled in a study of blood T cell repertoires in COVID-19. Study details: Sources were T cells, B-cell-depleted T cells, or PBMCs; the material itself was cDNA or gDNA.

Under the authors' procedure: Amplification with reference gene primers provided the estimates of nucleated cell counts. Generated by immunoSEQ multiplex PCR, the TCRdb table keeps only in-frame clones and is missing some. Clone size and the V and J calls come from that table; the DNA yielded D and trimming. The data contain about 47,000 clones, less than 85% of them singletons. After removal of 0 bases from V and 5 bases from J, the junction contained 4 bases not matched to a gene. This CDR3 region has 15 residues. CDR1 and CDR2 (germline): LGHNA, YNFKEQ. The chain joins TRBV4-2 to TRBJ2-7; 10 positions agree with TRBD2. The material sequenced was peripheral blood. This TCR was sampled from a man aged 45 to 65 with acute or convalescent COVID-19. The CDR3 region is CASSQEAGGPNEQYF. CDR3 bases: TGTGCCAGCAGCCAAGAAGCGGGAGGGCCCAACGAGCAGTACTTC.